This TCR beta chain stems from a study of blood T cells in healthy people across ages. This clonotype occurred many times. The authors ran a second PCR of 7 to 11 cycles using a sample-barcoded 5' primer and a J-beta primer mix. TCRdb ran MiXCR on the 5' RACE reads and lists one entry per CDR3 protein. The top ten clones hold about 8% of a sample with about 1.7 million distinct CDR3 sequences, under 30% of them seen once. V dropped 3 bases and J dropped 0; count of bases not matched to a gene: 0. This CDR3 region has 15 residues. CDR1 and CDR2 (germline): LNHNV, YYDKDF (reference sequence). This receptor was obtained from a woman aged 25 to 45 in good health. The chain links TRBV15 to TRBJ2-3, with 10 bases matching TRBD1. Sequencing was performed on blood. The DNA for the CDR3 is TGTGCCACCAGCAGGGGACAGGGGAGCACAGATACGCAGTATTTT. This codes for CATSRGQGSTDTQYF.